The clone carrying this TCR beta chain was counted only a few times. The source of the sample is a study of blood T cells in healthy people across ages. CDR1 and CDR2 (germline): MNHEY, SMNVEV (reference sequence). V dropped 6 bases and J dropped 10; count of bases not matched to a gene: 9. The CDR3 totals 15 residues. A second about 6 to 12 cycle PCR used barcoded and J-beta primers. TCRdb re-derived calls from the 5' RACE reads in MiXCR, one entry per CDR3 protein. The sample contains approximately 780,000 distinct CDR3 sequences, roughly 25% of which appear only once. The sample was also linked to a second study, of T cells of mothers and their children. That work states: Compared with unrelated pairs, related mother-child pairs had slightly higher, non-significant overlap.

Sequenced sample: blood. This sequence joins TRBV27 and TRBJ1-6, with 10 bases lining up with TRBD1. The source is a boy younger than 18 in good health. The CDR3 DNA reads TGTGCCAGCAGCCCGTCCGGGACAGGGGCATCACCCCTCCACTTT. This codes for CASSPSGTGASPLHF.